This is a list of T cell receptor beta chains from one sample in a study of T cells in narcolepsy. Their cognate antigens are unknown. This table comes from immunoSEQ multiplex PCR, and its TCRdb copy is limited to in-frame clones, with some not included. Altogether about 2,500 clones are present, 26% being singletons, with the ten largest covering 4.4%. The sample was cultured CD4+ T cells from cerebrospinal fluid. The receptors stem from a human donor with narcolepsy. Both conserved end residues are part of each CDR3. D genes are given only for firm matches. Expanded clones get a size class; other rows say once, few or many, or leave the size out.

TRBD1	13	-	TRBV19	TRBJ1-5	TGTGCCAGTAGTTTCGGACAGGATCAGCCCCAGCATTTT	CASSFGQDQPQHF
TRBD2	15	-	TRBV11-3	TRBJ2-1	TGTGCCAGCAGCCGGACTAGCGGGGTTCGAGGTGAGCAGTTCTTC	CASSRTSGVRGEQFF
-	13	medium-sized	TRBV19	TRBJ2-5	TGTGCCAGTAGTTACTATCGGGGGGAGACCCAGTACTTC	CASSYYRGETQYF
TRBD1	14	-	TRBV5-3	TRBJ1-1	TGTGCCAGCAGCTGGGGACAGGGGGCCGGTGAAGCTTTCTTT	CASSWGQGAGEAFF
-	13	few	TRBV30	TRBJ1-2	TGTGCCTGGAGTGTAGAGGGCACCTATGGCTACACCTTC	CAWSVEGTYGYTF
-	13	-	TRBV5-1	TRBJ1-3	TGCGCCAGCGGGACGAACTCTGGAAACACCATATATTTT	CASGTNSGNTIYF
-	14	-	TRBV7-3	TRBJ2-7	TGTGCCAGCAGCGAAGGGGGGGACTCCTACGAGCAGTACTTC	CASSEGGDSYEQYF
-	16	medium-sized	TRBV11-2	TRBJ1-3	TGTGCCAGCAGCTTATTGGCGGGAGGAGGTGGAAACACCATATATTTT	CASSLLAGGGGNTIYF
-	13	medium-sized	TRBV19	TRBJ2-7	TGTGCCAGTAGTATCGACAGGAGCTACGAGCAGTACTTC	CASSIDRSYEQYF
-	15	large	TRBV5-6	TRBJ1-6	TGTGCCAGCAGTTTGATTGGCCTCACGAATTCACCCCTCCACTTT	CASSLIGLTNSPLHF
TRBD2	14	few	TRBV6-1	TRBJ2-7	TGTGCCAGCAGCCGACTAGCGGGGGACTACGAGCAGTACTTC	CASSRLAGDYEQYF
-	14	large	TRBV7-2	TRBJ1-2	TGTGCCAGCAGCTTAGCGGCAGGGAACTATGGCTACACCTTC	CASSLAAGNYGYTF
-	15	-	TRBV11-1	TRBJ2-5	TGTGCCAGCAGCCCAAACTCCGGACAGCGAGAGACCCAGTACTTC	CASSPNSGQRETQYF
TRBD2	16	-	TRBV10-3	TRBJ2-3	TGTGCCATCAGTGCAAACGGGGGGGCCTTGGCAGATACGCAGTATTTT	CAISANGGALADTQYF
TRBD1	13	few	TRBV6-6	TRBJ1-2	TGTGCCAGCAGTTACTGGACAGGGGATGGCTACACCTTC	CASSYWTGDGYTF
-	17	medium-sized	TRBV4-1	TRBJ1-1	TGCGCCAGCAGCCAAGTTGGGGGTCAGGGCCCGAACACTGAAGCTTTCTTT	CASSQVGGQGPNTEAFF
TRBD2	15	once	TRBV11-2	TRBJ2-7	TGTGCCAGCAGCACATATCGGGGAGGGTCGTACGAGCAGTACTTC	CASSTYRGGSYEQYF
-	14	large	TRBV27	TRBJ2-2	TGTGCCAGCAGGCAAAAAGCGAACACCGGGGAGCTGTTTTTT	CASRQKANTGELFF
-	13	few	TRBV11-3	TRBJ2-7	TGTGCCAGCAGCTTAATTGGGAGATACGAGCAGTACTTC	CASSLIGRYEQYF
TRBD1	16	-	TRBV18	TRBJ2-1	TGTGCCAGCTCACCTTTAGGGACAGGCACCTACAATGAGCAGTTCTTC	CASSPLGTGTYNEQFF
TRBD1	16	few	TRBV5-5	TRBJ1-6	TGTGCCAGCAGCTTGGTCCCCGGGACAGACAATTCACCCCTCCACTTT	CASSLVPGTDNSPLHF
-	14	medium-sized	TRBV2	TRBJ1-2	TGTGCCAGCAGTGGGGAGCAGACCCTCTATGGCTACACCTTC	CASSGEQTLYGYTF
-	14	-	TRBV30	TRBJ1-5	TGTGCCTGGAGTGGGGACACAAGCAATCAGCCCCAGCATTTT	CAWSGDTSNQPQHF